The clone carrying this T cell receptor (beta chain) occurred a few times. Its specificity is unknown. The sample comes from a study of spatial heterogeneity in lung cancer. Findings and caveats of the study: Tumor mutation counts were tracked by expanded intratumoral alpha and beta TCR counts.

Noted time point: sample taken at primary tumor resection. TCRdb itself ran the 5' RACE reads through MiXCR, one entry per CDR3 protein. The data show roughly 10,000 distinct CDR3 sequences, with 8% seen just once and about a fifth held by the top ten. Specimen: lung tumor tissue, collected at surgery. The source of this sequence is a male donor with early-stage non-small cell lung cancer.

CDR3 sequence: CSARRETQYF. The CDR3 DNA reads as TGCAGTGCTAGACGGGAGACCCAGTACTTC. J is TRBJ2-5 and V is TRBV20-1; D remains ambiguous. The V gene's germline CDR1 is DFQATT and CDR2 SNEGSKA (reference sequence). CDR3 size: 10 residues. With 2 bases removed from V and 5 bases from J, the gap between germline ends came to 3 bases.